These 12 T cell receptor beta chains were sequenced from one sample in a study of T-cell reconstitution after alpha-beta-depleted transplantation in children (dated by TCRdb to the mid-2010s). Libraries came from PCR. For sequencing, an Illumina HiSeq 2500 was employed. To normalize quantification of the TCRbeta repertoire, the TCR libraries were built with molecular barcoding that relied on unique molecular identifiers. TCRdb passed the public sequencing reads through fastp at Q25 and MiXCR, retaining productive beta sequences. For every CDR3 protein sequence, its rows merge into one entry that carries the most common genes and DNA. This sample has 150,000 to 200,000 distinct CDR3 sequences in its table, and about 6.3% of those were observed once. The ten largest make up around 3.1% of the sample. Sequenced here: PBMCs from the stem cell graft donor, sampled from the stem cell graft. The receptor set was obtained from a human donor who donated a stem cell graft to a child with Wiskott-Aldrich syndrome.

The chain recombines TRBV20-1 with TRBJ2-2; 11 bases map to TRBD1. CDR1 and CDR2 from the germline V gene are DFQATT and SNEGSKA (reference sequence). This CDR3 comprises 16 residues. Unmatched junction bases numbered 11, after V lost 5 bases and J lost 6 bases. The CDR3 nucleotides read TGCAGTGCTTATACCGGACAGGGGGCTATTTCCGGGGAGCTGTTTTTT. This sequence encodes CSAYTGQGAISGELFF.

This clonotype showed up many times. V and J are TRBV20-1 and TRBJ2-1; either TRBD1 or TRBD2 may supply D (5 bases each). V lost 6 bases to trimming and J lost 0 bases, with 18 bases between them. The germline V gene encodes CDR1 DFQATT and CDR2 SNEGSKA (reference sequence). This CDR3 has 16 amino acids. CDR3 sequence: CSAEPGDAHSYNEQFF. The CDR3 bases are TGCAGTGCCGAACCCGGGGACGCCCACTCCTACAATGAGCAGTTCTTC.

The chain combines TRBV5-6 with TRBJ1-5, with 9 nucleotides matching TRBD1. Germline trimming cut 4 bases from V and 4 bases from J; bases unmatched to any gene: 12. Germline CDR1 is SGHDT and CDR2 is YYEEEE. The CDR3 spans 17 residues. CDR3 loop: CASSLGGQGLWNQPQHF. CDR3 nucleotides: TGTGCCAGCAGCCTGGGGGGACAGGGACTTTGGAATCAGCCCCAGCATTTT.

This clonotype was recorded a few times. CDR3 loop: CASINRAGGEETQYF. CDR3 nucleotide sequence: TGCGCCAGCATCAACCGGGCAGGCGGCGAAGAGACCCAGTACTTC. The gene calls are TRBV5-1 and TRBJ2-5; D call uncertain. The V and J ends lost 6 bases and 3 bases respectively, with 18 bases between them. The germline V gene has CDR1 SGHRS and CDR2 YFSETQ. CDR3 length: 15 amino acids.

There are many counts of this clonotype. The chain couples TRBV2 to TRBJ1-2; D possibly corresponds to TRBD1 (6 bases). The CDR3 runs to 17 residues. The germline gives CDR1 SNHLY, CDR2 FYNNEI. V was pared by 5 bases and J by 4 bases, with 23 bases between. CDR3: CASSHPDIGQKIYGYTF. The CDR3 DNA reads TGTGCCAGCAGTCACCCTGATATCGGACAGAAGATCTATGGCTACACCTTC.

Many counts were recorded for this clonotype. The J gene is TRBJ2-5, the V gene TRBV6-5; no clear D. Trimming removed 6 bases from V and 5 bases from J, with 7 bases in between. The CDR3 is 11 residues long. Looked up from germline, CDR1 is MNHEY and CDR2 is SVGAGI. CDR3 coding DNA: TGTGCCAGCAGAACCACGGAGACCCAGTACTTC. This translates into CASRTTETQYF.

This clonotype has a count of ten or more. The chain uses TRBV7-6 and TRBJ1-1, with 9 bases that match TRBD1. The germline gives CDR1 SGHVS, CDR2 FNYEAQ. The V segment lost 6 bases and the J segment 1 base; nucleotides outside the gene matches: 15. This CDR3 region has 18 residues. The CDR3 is CASSSLGQGRIRNTEAFF. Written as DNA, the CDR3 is TGTGCCAGCAGTTCACTTGGACAGGGGAGGATTCGGAACACTGAAGCTTTCTTT.

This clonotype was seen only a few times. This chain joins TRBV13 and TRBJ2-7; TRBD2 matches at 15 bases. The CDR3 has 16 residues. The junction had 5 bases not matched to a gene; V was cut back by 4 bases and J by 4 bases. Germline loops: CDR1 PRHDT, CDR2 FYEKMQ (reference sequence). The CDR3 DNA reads TGTGCCAGCAGCTATCGGACTAGCGGGAGGGTTTACGAGCAGTACTTC. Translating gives CASSYRTSGRVYEQYF.

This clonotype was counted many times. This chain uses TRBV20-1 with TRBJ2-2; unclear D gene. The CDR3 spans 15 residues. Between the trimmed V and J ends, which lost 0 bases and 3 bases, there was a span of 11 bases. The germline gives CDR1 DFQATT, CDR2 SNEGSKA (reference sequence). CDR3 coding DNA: TGCAGTGCTAGAGATTCACGTGGGTACACCGGGGAGCTGTTTTTT. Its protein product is CSARDSRGYTGELFF.

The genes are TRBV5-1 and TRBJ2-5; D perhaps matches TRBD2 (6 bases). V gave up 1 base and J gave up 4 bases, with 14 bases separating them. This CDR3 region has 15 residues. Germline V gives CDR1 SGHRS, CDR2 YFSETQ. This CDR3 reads CASSLQGGWAETQYF. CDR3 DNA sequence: TGCGCCAGCAGCTTGCAGGGAGGTTGGGCAGAGACCCAGTACTTC. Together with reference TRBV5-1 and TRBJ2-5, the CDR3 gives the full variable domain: KAGVTQTPRYLIKTRGQQVTLSCSPISGHRSVSWYQQTPGQGLQFLFEYFSETQRNKGNFPGRFSGRQFSNSRSEMNVSTLELGDSALYLCASSLQGGWAETQYFGPGTRLLVL.

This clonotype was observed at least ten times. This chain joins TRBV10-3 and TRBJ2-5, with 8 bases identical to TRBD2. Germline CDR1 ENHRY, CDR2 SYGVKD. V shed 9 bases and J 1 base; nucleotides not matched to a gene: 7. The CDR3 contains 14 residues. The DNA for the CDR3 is TGTGCCATTAGCCCGGGGACTAGCCAAGAGACCCAGTACTTC. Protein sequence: CAISPGTSQETQYF.

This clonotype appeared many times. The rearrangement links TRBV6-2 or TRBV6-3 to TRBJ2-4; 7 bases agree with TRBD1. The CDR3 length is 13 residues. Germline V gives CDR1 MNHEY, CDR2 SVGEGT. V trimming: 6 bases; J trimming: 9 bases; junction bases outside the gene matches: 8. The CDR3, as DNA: TGTGCCAGCAGCCTTCGGACAGGTGGCATTCAGTACTTC. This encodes CASSLRTGGIQYF.